These 21 T cell receptor beta chains were all obtained from the same sample, sequenced in a study of blood T cell repertoires in COVID-19. Sequencing used immunoSEQ multiplex PCR; TCRdb keeps in-frame clones, though not all of them. The table includes around 53,000 clones, approximately 87% detected once. The sequenced sample consisted of peripheral blood. The receptor set was obtained from a man aged 45-60 years with acute or convalescent COVID-19.

CDR3 sequence reads: CASSNLQGFGNQPQHF. In nucleotides, the CDR3 is TGTGCCAGTAGTAACCTCCAGGGGTTCGGCAATCAGCCCCAGCATTTT. The chain uses TRBV19 and TRBJ1-5, with D possibly TRBD1 on 6 matching bases. The V end lost 4 bases, the J end lost 2 bases, and 15 bases lay between the germline ends. CDR1 is LNHDA, CDR2 SQIVND, per germline (reference sequence). This CDR3 region has 16 residues. The variable domain in full, with the rest retrieved from reference TRBV19 and TRBJ1-5, is DGGITQSPKYLFRKEGQNVTLSCEQNLNHDAMYWYRQDPGQGLRLIYYSQIVNDFQKGDIAEGYSVSREKKESFPLTVTSAQKNPTAFYLCASSNLQGFGNQPQHFGDGTRLSIL.

As concerns this clone: Relative to the germline gene, one junction end is altered; a read error may explain this. The chain uses TRBV29-1 and TRBJ1-1; D perhaps matches TRBD1 (6 bases). The CDR3 spans 17 residues. The germline CDR1 and CDR2 sequences are SQVTM and ANQGSEA. The CDR3 loop is CSVEGTTLDWPTGTQIF. CDR3 coding DNA: TGCAGCGTTGAAGGGACAACCCTTGATTGGCCCACGGGGACACAGATCTTT.

The rearrangement uses TRBV6-5 and TRBJ1-2; possible D gene TRBD1, 6 bases. This CDR3 is 14 amino acids long. Germline V lookup: CDR1 MNHEY, CDR2 SVGAGI. Trimming pared 2 bases from V and 4 bases from J, leaving 11 bases between. In nucleotides, the CDR3 is TGTGCCAGCAGTTACCACAGGGTTGGCTATGGCTACACCTTC. This encodes CASSYHRVGYGYTF.

The chain carries TRBV25-1 and TRBJ1-1; tentatively, D is TRBD1 (5 bases). Germline assignment: CDR1 MGHDK and CDR2 SYGVNS. V was clipped by 2 bases and J by 5 bases, with 18 bases between them. This CDR3 is 16 amino acids long. The CDR3 is CASSEGGARWGTEAFF. The CDR3 bases are TGTGCCAGCAGTGAAGGAGGGGCCAGGTGGGGGACTGAAGCTTTCTTT.

The rearrangement joins TRBV6-1 to TRBJ1-1; 7 nucleotides align to TRBD1. The CDR3 consists of 13 residues. With 5 bases clipped from V and 5 bases from J, the junction kept 5 bases outside the gene matches. CDR1 is MNHNS, CDR2 SASEGT, per germline. CDR3 region: CASSSPGGTEAFF. The DNA of the CDR3 is TGTGCCAGCAGTTCCCCAGGGGGGACTGAAGCTTTCTTT.

This rearrangement joins TRBV3-1 (or the pseudogene TRBV3-2) to TRBJ2-5, with TRBD2 identical over 8 bases. The germline gives CDR1 LGHDT, CDR2 YNNKEL (reference sequence). The V gene end was trimmed by 1 base and the J gene end by 4 bases; junction bases not matched to a gene: 8. There are 16 residues in the CDR3. CDR3 nucleotides: TGTGCCAGCAGCCAAGGGACGAGCGGGAGATTAGAGACCCAGTACTTC. Protein: CASSQGTSGRLETQYF.

The chain is built from TRBV30 and TRBJ1-4; D gene ambiguous. V shed 8 bases and J shed 3 bases, with 10 bases lying between them. The V gene's germline CDR1 is GTSNPN and CDR2 SVGIG (reference sequence). This CDR3 is built from 12 residues. CDR3 sequence (DNA): TGTGCCCAGGCCTTACCTAATGAAAAACTGTTTTTT. Translating gives CAQALPNEKLFF.

The chain employs TRBV15 and TRBJ2-6; D remains unclear. V dropped 5 bases and J dropped 0 bases, with 8 bases sitting between them. Germline V lookup: CDR1 LNHNV, CDR2 YYDKDF (reference sequence). The CDR3 consists of 15 residues. The CDR3 DNA follows: TGTGCCACCAGCGGTGGTAGCTCTGGGGCCAACGTCCTGACTTTC. Amino acids: CATSGGSSGANVLTF.

This chain connects TRBV11-2 to TRBJ1-1; tentatively, D is TRBD1 (5 bases). The germline V gene has CDR1 SGHAT and CDR2 FQNNGV. The V and J ends lost 1 base and 10 bases respectively, with 16 bases between them. The CDR3 has 14 amino acids. The CDR3 is CASSLGGAKISAFF. DNA for the CDR3: TGTGCCAGCAGCTTAGGTGGGGCCAAAATCTCAGCTTTCTTT.

The gene calls are TRBV7-9 and TRBJ1-5, with D perhaps matching TRBD1 (6 bases). The CDR3 is 15 residues long. V lost 5 bases and J lost 7, with 18 bases in between. Germline CDR1 SEHNR, CDR2 FQNEAQ (reference sequence). CDR3 sequence: CASSDRGGDGQPQHF. In DNA, the CDR3 is TGTGCCAGCAGCGACCGCGGGGGCGACGGGCAGCCCCAGCATTTT.

This clone was seen a handful of times. CDR3: CSTRQGAPGYTF. CDR3 DNA sequence: TGCAGCACTAGACAGGGGGCGCCTGGCTACACCTTC. The chain couples TRBV29-1 to TRBJ1-2, with 10 bases identical to TRBD1. This CDR3 is 12 amino acids long. Germline CDR1 and CDR2: SQVTM and ANQGSEA. V lost 8 bases, J lost 7 bases, and 7 bases stayed unmatched.

V and J are TRBV2 and TRBJ1-3; TRBD1 aligns across 7 bases. V shed 8 bases, J shed 0 bases, and the junction held 10 bases outside the gene matches. There are 16 residues in the CDR3. The germline CDR1 and CDR2 sequences are SNHLY and FYNNEI. This CDR3 reads CASEDRPQSSGNTIYF. The CDR3 coding sequence is TGTGCCAGCGAGGACAGGCCGCAATCCTCTGGAAACACCATATATTTT. The entire variable domain, with the rest obtained from reference TRBV2 and TRBJ1-3, is as follows: EPEVTQTPSHQVTQMGQEVILRCVPISNHLYFYWYRQILGQKVEFLVSFYNNEISEKSEIFDDQFSVERPDGSNFTLKIRSTKLEDSAMYFCASEDRPQSSGNTIYFGEGSWLTVV.

This clone is medium-sized within its sample. The chain combines TRBV30 with TRBJ2-2, with TRBD1 matching 9 bases. Germline CDR1 and CDR2: GTSNPN and SVGIG (reference sequence). The CDR3 sequence is 15 residues long. V was clipped by 2 bases and J by 6 bases; unmatched bases: 7. CDR3 in amino acids: CAWSFRDRESGELFF. CDR3 nucleotide sequence: TGTGCCTGGAGTTTCCGGGACAGGGAATCCGGGGAGCTGTTTTTT.

The chain is built from TRBV9 and TRBJ2-3, with unresolved D. V shed 0 bases and J shed 4 bases, with 9 bases lying between them. Germline lookup yields CDR1 SGDLS and CDR2 YYNGEE. This CDR3 spans 14 amino acids. CDR3 DNA sequence: TGTGCCAGCAGCGTAGGGTGGGCCTCAGATACGCAGTATTTT. This encodes CASSVGWASDTQYF.

The V and J genes are TRBV19 and TRBJ1-2, with 12 bases fitting TRBD1. V trimming: 4 bases; J trimming: 4 bases; junction bases outside the gene matches: 7. Per germline, CDR1 LNHDA and CDR2 SQIVND (reference sequence). The CDR3 is made up of 16 amino acids. Written as DNA, the CDR3 is TGTGCCAGTAGTACGCCGGGACAGGGGGCCAGCTATGGCTACACCTTC. This translates into CASSTPGQGASYGYTF.

The chain combines TRBV19 with TRBJ1-5; D might be TRBD1 (6 bases). The V and J ends lost 4 bases and 4 bases respectively, with 17 bases between them. CDR1 and CDR2 (germline): LNHDA, SQIVND (reference sequence). The CDR3 loop spans 16 amino acids. The CDR3 nucleotides are TGTGCCAGTAGTAGAACGACCGGGACAAGAAATCAGCCCCAGCATTTT. Encoded protein: CASSRTTGTRNQPQHF.

V is TRBV5-4 and J is TRBJ2-7, with TRBD2 identical over 7 bases. In germline, CDR1 is SGHNT, CDR2 YYREEE (reference sequence). CDR3 length: 14 residues. Unmatched junction bases numbered 8, after V lost 2 bases and J lost 6 bases. The CDR3 sequence: CASSLREGPSEQYF. The CDR3, as DNA: TGTGCCAGCAGCTTAAGGGAGGGACCCTCCGAGCAGTACTTC.

This chain links TRBV5-4 with TRBJ2-5, with D perhaps matching TRBD1 (5 bases). Trimming removed 4 bases at V and 2 bases at J, with 9 bases between. CDR3 length: 13 amino acids. In germline, CDR1 is SGHNT, CDR2 YYREEE (reference sequence). The CDR3 protein is CASSPTAQETQYF. CDR3 coding DNA: TGTGCCAGCAGCCCGACAGCACAAGAGACCCAGTACTTC.

This chain joins TRBV9 and TRBJ1-6, with 7 positions matching TRBD1. This CDR3 is built from 19 residues. Germline V gene sequence: CDR1 SGDLS, CDR2 YYNGEE. V lost 1 base to trimming and J lost 6 bases; unmatched junction nucleotides: 16. CDR3 coding DNA: TGTGCCAGCAGCGTATCACCTTTCCCACCGGGACAGTTTAATTCACCCCTCCACTTT. Translated: CASSVSPFPPGQFNSPLHF.

The chain combines TRBV5-4 with TRBJ2-5, with TRBD2 matching over 9 bases. Germline CDR1 SGHNT, CDR2 YYREEE (reference sequence). Trimming at V came to 5 bases and at J to 9 bases, leaving 14 bases not matched to a gene. The CDR3 is 15 residues long. CDR3 DNA: TGTGCCAGCAGTACAGGGAATAGCGGGGGTAAGGCCCAGTACTTC. As protein: CASSTGNSGGKAQYF.

The V and J genes are TRBV6-5 and TRBJ2-5, with 7 positions matching TRBD1. V gave up 0 bases and J gave up 9 bases; unmatched junction bases: 10. The CDR3 totals 15 residues. Germline V gene sequence: CDR1 MNHEY, CDR2 SVGAGI. CDR3 DNA: TGTGCCAGCAGTTACTCGAGGGCGGCCCAGGGGGCCCAGTACTTC. This codes for CASSYSRAAQGAQYF.